This entry lists 12 T cell receptor beta chains sequenced from one sample in a study of T-cell memory formation after mild COVID-19. From the 5' RACE reads, TCRdb called clonotypes with MiXCR, one entry per CDR3 protein. This sample has roughly 620,000 distinct CDR3 sequences, with about 20% found just once. Sample: PBMCs or a T cell subset sorted from them (not recorded which). The receptors come from an adult woman who had mild COVID-19 (a few samples of this study predate the infection). Cell type and time point are not known.

The chain employs TRBV7-8 and TRBJ2-3, with 11 bases matching TRBD2. Per germline, CDR1 SGHVS and CDR2 FQNEAQ. The CDR3 covers 17 residues. Losses at the gene ends were 2 bases for V and 5 bases for J; bases not matched to a gene: 9. CDR3: CASSLPRLAGGRDTQYF. In nucleotides, the CDR3 is TGTGCCAGCAGCTTACCTCGGCTAGCGGGGGGAAGAGATACGCAGTATTTT.

V and J are TRBV7-2 and TRBJ1-2, with 9 bases fitting TRBD1. The CDR3 consists of 14 residues. Germline V gene sequence: CDR1 SGHTA, CDR2 FQGNSA. The V gene end was trimmed by 5 bases and the J gene end by 7 bases; junction bases not matched to a gene: 8. The CDR3 sequence is CASSLTGGPLGYTF. The CDR3 coding sequence is TGTGCCAGCAGCCTAACAGGGGGCCCCCTTGGCTACACCTTC.

J is TRBJ1-2 and V is TRBV10-3, with TRBD1 matching 10 bases. The CDR3 length is 14 residues. Germline V gene sequence: CDR1 ENHRY, CDR2 SYGVKD. Trimming took 8 bases from V and 4 from J; bases not matched to a gene: 7. The CDR3 nucleotides read TGTGCCATCGGACAGGGGGTGAGGGGCTATGGCTACACCTTC. Residues: CAIGQGVRGYGYTF.

J is TRBJ2-6 and V is TRBV10-2; no reliable D call. Trimming removed 6 bases at V and 1 base at J, with 10 bases between. Germline CDR1 WSHSY, CDR2 SAAADI. This CDR3 contains 15 residues. CDR3 DNA sequence: TGCGCCAGCAGATCGAGTGTATCTGGGGCCAACGTCCTGACTTTC. Protein: CASRSSVSGANVLTF.

Only a few counts were recorded for this clonotype. The V and J genes are TRBV29-1 and TRBJ2-7, with D perhaps TRBD1 or TRBD2 (6 bases each). Between the trimmed V and J ends, which lost 4 bases and 3 bases, there was a span of 19 bases. This CDR3 region has 15 residues. Germline V CDR1 and CDR2: SQVTM, ANQGSEA. In DNA form, the CDR3 reads TGCAGCGTTGGCCAGACAGGTCGCGGGATCTACGAGCAGTACTTC. It is translated as CSVGQTGRGIYEQYF.

This clonotype appeared a few times. The chain employs TRBV5-4 and TRBJ2-7; TRBD1 agrees at 10 bases. The CDR3 is 17 residues long. CDR1 SGHNT and CDR2 YYREEE come from the germline V gene (reference sequence). J was trimmed by 2 bases and V by 4 bases; bases with no gene match: 12. CDR3 sequence: CASSLGRTGGRTYEQYF. In DNA, the CDR3 is TGTGCCAGCAGCCTAGGCCGGACAGGGGGTAGGACCTACGAGCAGTACTTC.

The chain links TRBV11-3 to TRBJ2-1; D is ambiguous. The V end was cut by 3 bases, the J end by 0 bases, with 9 bases between. Germline V lookup: CDR1 SGHNT, CDR2 YENEEA. CDR3 size: 15 residues. The DNA for the CDR3 is TGTGCCAGCAGCTTCACGGTAAACTCCTACAATGAGCAGTTCTTC. Its protein product is CASSFTVNSYNEQFF.

The chain is built from TRBV11-2 and TRBJ2-1, with no clear D. CDR1 SGHAT and CDR2 FQNNGV come from the germline V gene. This CDR3 is built from 15 residues. V was pared by 5 bases and J by 5 bases, with 16 bases between. The CDR3 is CASSHRRNSNNEQFF. CDR3 coding DNA: TGTGCCAGCAGCCACCGACGGAATTCGAACAATGAGCAGTTCTTC.

This clonotype was seen a handful of times. This chain joins TRBV6-1 and TRBJ1-5, with D perhaps matching TRBD1 (6 bases). The germline V and J ends were trimmed by 2 bases and 0 bases, with 14 bases remaining between them. Per germline, CDR1 MNHNS and CDR2 SASEGT. The CDR3 is 17 residues long. The CDR3 reads CASSESRFRGSNQPQHF. The CDR3 coding sequence is TGTGCCAGCAGTGAATCTCGATTCAGGGGTAGCAATCAGCCCCAGCATTTT.

This clonotype was seen a handful of times. The chain couples TRBV7-9 to TRBJ2-7; D is uncertain. The CDR3 extends over 12 amino acids. Per germline, CDR1 SEHNR and CDR2 FQNEAQ (reference sequence). V lost 8 bases and J 0 bases, leaving 8 bases between the germline ends. CDR3: CASGNLSYEQYF. In nucleotides, the CDR3 is TGTGCCAGCGGAAATCTCTCCTACGAGCAGTACTTC.

Only a few counts were recorded for this clonotype. The chain couples TRBV7-8 to TRBJ2-1; D is perhaps TRBD1 or TRBD2 (5 bases each). V was clipped by 5 bases and J by 0 bases, with 11 bases between them. The CDR3 is made up of 15 amino acids. Germline CDR1 is SGHVS and CDR2 is FQNEAQ. The CDR3 region is CASSPYGASYNEQFF. The CDR3 nucleotides are TGTGCCAGCAGCCCCTACGGGGCCTCCTACAATGAGCAGTTCTTC.

This sequence joins TRBV11-2 and TRBJ2-3; D is unclear. The V gene lost 6 bases and the J gene lost 2 bases, with 15 bases spanning the gap. CDR1 SGHAT and CDR2 FQNNGV come from the germline V gene. The CDR3 has 15 residues. The CDR3 DNA reads as TGTGCCAGCAGACGGTGGCACTCATCCACAGATACGCAGTATTTT. As protein: CASRRWHSSTDTQYF.